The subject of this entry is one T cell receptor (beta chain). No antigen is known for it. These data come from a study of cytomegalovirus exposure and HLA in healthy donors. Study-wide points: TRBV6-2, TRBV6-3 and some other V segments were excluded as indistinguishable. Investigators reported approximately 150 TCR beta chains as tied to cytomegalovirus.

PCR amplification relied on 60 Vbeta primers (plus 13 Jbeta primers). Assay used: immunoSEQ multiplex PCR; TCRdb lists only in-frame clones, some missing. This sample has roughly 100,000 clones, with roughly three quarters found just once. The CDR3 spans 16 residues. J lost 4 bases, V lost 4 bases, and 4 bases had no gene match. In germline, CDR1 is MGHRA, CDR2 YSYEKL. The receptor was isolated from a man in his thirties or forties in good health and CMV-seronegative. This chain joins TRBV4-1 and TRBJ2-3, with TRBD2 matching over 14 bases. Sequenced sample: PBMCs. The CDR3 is CASSPTSGRAADTQYF. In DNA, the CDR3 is TGCGCCAGCAGCCCGACTAGCGGGAGGGCAGCAGATACGCAGTATTTT.